This TCR beta chain originates from a study of T cells expressing NK-cell markers. TCRdb reprocessed the 5' RACE reads and keeps a single row for each CDR3 protein, giving no DNA. The table gives approximately 440,000 distinct CDR3 sequences; the top ten clones make up more than 1.4% of it. This CDR3 region has 16 residues. Germline V CDR1 and CDR2: SGHTS, YDEGEE. Sequencing was done on a sample of blood T cells: a sorted CD56 or NKG2C T cell subset, CD4+ or CD8+ T cells, or bulk PBMC T cells (not recorded which). The chain uses TRBV5-8 and TRBJ2-2; the D call from TCRdb, TRBD1, cannot be confirmed without DNA. The sequence was collected from a woman aged 50 to 65 in good health. This CDR3 is CASSLLPTGDTGELFF.